This is a list of T cell receptor beta chains from one sample in a study of metastatic and nonmetastatic thyroid tumors. TCRdb reassembled clones from the PCR reads with MiXCR. The sample carries around 15,000 clones, around 14% recorded once. The sequenced sample consisted of blood. Every receptor here comes from a female donor with papillary thyroid cancer or a benign thyroid nodule (not recorded which). Some clones in this sample may be carry-over from other donors' samples. The CDR3 runs from the conserved cysteine through the conserved F or W. A D gene is named only where the DNA matches it firmly. Clone size appears in some rows only: once, few, many, or a class for an expanded clone.

v_call	d_call	j_call	clone_size	cdr3_aa	cdr3_nt
TRBV5-6	NA	TRBJ1-3	NA	CASSWELAGNTIYF	TGTGCCAGCAGCTGGGAGTTGGCTGGAAACACCATATATTTT
TRBV2	NA	TRBJ2-3	many	CASNQLVGITDTQYF	TGTGCCAGCAACCAATTAGTGGGTATCACAGATACGCAGTATTTT
TRBV29-1	NA	TRBJ1-5	many	CSVGAANQPQHF	TGCAGCGTTGGGGCAGCGAATCAGCCCCAGCATTTT
TRBV12-3/TRBV12-4	NA	TRBJ1-5	medium-sized	CASSFRQINQPQHF	TGTGCCAGCAGTTTCCGGCAGATAAATCAGCCCCAGCATTTT
TRBV18	NA	TRBJ2-7	many	CASSPSLASYEQYF	TGTGCCAGCTCACCATCACTAGCTTCCTACGAGCAGTACTTC
TRBV15	TRBD1	TRBJ1-2	NA	CATSRDRDRYNYGYTF	TGTGCCACCAGCAGAGATAGGGACAGGTATAACTATGGCTACACCTTC
TRBV6-2/TRBV6-3	NA	TRBJ2-2	medium-sized	CASNLQGPNTGELFF	TGTGCCAGCAACTTACAGGGTCCGAACACCGGGGAGCTGTTTTTT
TRBV18	TRBD1	TRBJ2-4	many	CASSPGDRLKRDIQYF	TGTGCCAGCTCACCAGGGGACAGACTAAAGAGGGACATTCAGTACTTC
TRBV4-1	NA	TRBJ2-7	many	CASSLVRGPMTYEQYF	TGCGCCAGCAGCCTTGTTCGGGGCCCAATGACATACGAGCAGTACTTC
TRBV6-4	TRBD1	TRBJ2-7	large	CASRKTGETGEQYF	TGTGCCAGCAGAAAGACAGGGGAAACGGGAGAGCAGTACTTC
TRBV3-1	NA	TRBJ1-1	many	CASSQTNTEAFF	TGTGCCAGCAGCCAAACGAACACTGAAGCTTTCTTT
TRBV5-1	TRBD1	TRBJ2-2	many	CASSLGTGNTGELFF	TGCGCCAGCAGCTTGGGGACAGGGAACACCGGGGAGCTGTTTTTT
TRBV5-1	NA	TRBJ2-7	many	CASSLTGSSYEQYF	TGCGCCAGCAGCTTAACCGGGAGCTCCTACGAGCAGTACTTC
TRBV30	NA	TRBJ1-1	many	CAWGRPNTEAFF	TGTGCCTGGGGACGGCCGAACACTGAAGCTTTCTTT
TRBV29-1	TRBD2	TRBJ2-1	many	CSVEGRSSGGIYNEQFF	TGCAGCGTTGAAGGTCGGTCTAGCGGGGGTATCTACAATGAGCAGTTCTTC
TRBV7-6	NA	TRBJ2-1	many	CASSSGSREQFF	TGTGCCAGCAGCTCAGGGTCGCGGGAGCAGTTCTTC
TRBV7-2	NA	TRBJ1-4	many	CASSLGFSEKLFF	TGTGCCAGCAGCTTAGGATTTAGTGAAAAACTGTTTTTT
TRBV28	NA	TRBJ1-2	medium-sized	CATTGSYGYTF	TGTGCCACCACAGGGTCCTATGGCTACACCTTC
TRBV6-5	NA	TRBJ2-3	NA	CASSDSLEGTDTQYF	TGTGCCAGCAGTGACTCGCTAGAGGGCACAGATACGCAGTATTTT
TRBV19	TRBD1	TRBJ2-7	few	CASTPWTGSDEQYF	TGTGCCAGTACCCCTTGGACAGGGAGTGACGAGCAGTACTTC
TRBV6-1	NA	TRBJ2-4	many	CASSEGYRDINF	TGTGCCAGCAGTGAAGGGTACCGGGACATAAACTTC
TRBV3-1	TRBD2	TRBJ2-5	NA	CASSQYGGARETQYF	TGTGCCAGCAGCCAATACGGGGGGGCGCGAGAGACCCAGTACTTC
TRBV5-1	TRBD1	TRBJ1-6	many	CASSLQGAGTPLHF	TGCGCCAGCAGCTTACAGGGGGCCGGGACACCCCTCCACTTT
TRBV4-1	TRBD1	TRBJ2-3	many	CASSEWTGGTDTQYF	TGCGCCAGCAGCGAGTGGACAGGGGGCACAGATACGCAGTATTTT
TRBV10-3	TRBD1	TRBJ2-1	many	CAIRSTGGDEQFF	TGTGCCATCAGGTCGACAGGGGGGGATGAGCAGTTCTTC
TRBV19	TRBD1	TRBJ1-2	NA	CASSIQGASNYGYTF	TGTGCCAGTAGTATTCAGGGGGCAAGTAACTATGGCTACACCTTC
TRBV9	TRBD2	TRBJ2-3	NA	CASSPLSGRAGDTQYF	TGTGCCAGCAGCCCTCTTAGCGGGAGGGCCGGAGATACGCAGTATTTT
TRBV11-2	NA	TRBJ1-4	few	CASSLGGRILYEKLFF	TGTGCCAGCAGCTTAGGGGGACGGATCCTGTATGAAAAACTGTTTTTT
TRBV30	NA	TRBJ1-6	large	CACKLTGTETSPLHF	TGTGCCTGCAAACTTACCGGGACCGAGACTTCACCCCTCCACTTT
TRBV6-2/TRBV6-3	NA	TRBJ1-1	NA	CASSYQQGNTEAFF	TGTGCCAGCAGTTACCAGCAGGGAAACACTGAAGCTTTCTTT
TRBV3-1	NA	TRBJ2-5	many	CASSQGWGETQYF	TGTGCCAGCAGCCAAGGGTGGGGGGAGACCCAGTACTTC
TRBV7-9	NA	TRBJ1-2	NA	CASSFTQGANYGYTF	TGTGCCAGCAGCTTTACCCAGGGAGCTAACTATGGCTACACCTTC
TRBV6-1	NA	TRBJ2-7	medium-sized	CASSRLRTDQRREQYF	TGTGCCAGCAGTCGCCTAAGGACAGACCAACGACGCGAGCAGTACTTC
TRBV7-2	TRBD1	TRBJ2-7	many	CASSQTGGGLYEQYF	TGTGCCAGCAGTCAAACAGGGGGCGGTTTGTACGAGCAGTACTTC
TRBV4-1	TRBD2	TRBJ2-1	NA	CASSATSGTKYNEQFF	TGCGCCAGCAGCGCGACTAGCGGGACAAAATACAATGAGCAGTTCTTC
TRBV6-1	TRBD1	TRBJ1-1	medium-sized	CASSEAQVGTGPAFF	TGTGCCAGCAGTGAAGCGCAGGTGGGGACAGGGCCTGCTTTCTTT
TRBV10-1	TRBD1	TRBJ1-2	few	CASSGQGGYGYTF	TGCGCCAGCAGCGGACAGGGAGGCTATGGCTACACCTTC
TRBV7-6	NA	TRBJ1-1	many	CASSDRSEAFF	TGTGCCAGCAGTGACAGGTCCGAAGCTTTCTTT
TRBV7-6	NA	TRBJ1-2	many	CASSPLLGEGYTF	TGTGCCAGCAGCCCCTTATTGGGCGAGGGCTACACCTTC
TRBV6-1	NA	TRBJ2-7	medium-sized	CASSEYDGYEQYF	TGTGCCAGCAGTGAGTACGACGGTTACGAGCAGTACTTC
TRBV7-7	NA	TRBJ1-1	many	CASSLDRNTEAFF	TGTGCCAGCAGCCTGGACAGGAACACTGAAGCTTTCTTT
TRBV5-5	TRBD2	TRBJ2-2	many	CASSSLTSGEAGELFF	TGTGCCAGCAGCTCCCTAACTAGCGGGGAGGCCGGGGAGCTGTTTTTT
TRBV27	NA	TRBJ2-2	medium-sized	CASSFSTGELFF	TGTGCCAGCAGTTTCTCCACCGGGGAGCTGTTTTTT
TRBV7-2	NA	TRBJ2-7	medium-sized	CASSFYYEQYF	TGTGCCAGCAGCTTTTACTACGAGCAGTACTTC
TRBV5-1	NA	TRBJ2-7	NA	CASSLSSSEQYF	TGTGCCAGCAGCTTAAGCTCCAGCGAGCAGTACTTC